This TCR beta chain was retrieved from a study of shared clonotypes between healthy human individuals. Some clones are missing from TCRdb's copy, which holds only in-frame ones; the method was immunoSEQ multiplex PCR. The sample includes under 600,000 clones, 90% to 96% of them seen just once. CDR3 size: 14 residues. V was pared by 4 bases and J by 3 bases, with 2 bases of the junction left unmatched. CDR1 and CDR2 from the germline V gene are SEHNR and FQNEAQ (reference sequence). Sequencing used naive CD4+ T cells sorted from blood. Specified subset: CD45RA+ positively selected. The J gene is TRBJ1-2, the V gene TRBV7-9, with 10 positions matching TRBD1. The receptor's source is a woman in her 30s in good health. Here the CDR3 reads CASSSGTGDYGYTF. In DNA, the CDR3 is TGTGCCAGCAGCTCCGGGACAGGGGACTATGGCTACACCTTC.